This entry features one T cell receptor beta chain sequence. Its antigen remains unknown. Donors were systemically healthy Caucasian individuals from Russia aged about 6 to 90 years. Total RNA extraction produced at least 5 micrograms (per sample) for the study. With a J-beta primer mix and a sample-barcoded 5' primer, a second PCR ran about 7 to 12 cycles. TCRdb analysed the 5' RACE reads with MiXCR anew, one entry per CDR3 protein. This repertoire shows about 670,000 distinct CDR3 sequences, approximately 40% found once; its top ten account for around 30%. The V gene's germline CDR1 is SGHKS and CDR2 YYEKEE (reference sequence). CDR3 length: 16 residues. J was trimmed by 4 bases and V by 1 base; bases with no gene match: 9. The sample is drawn from a study of blood T cells in healthy people across ages. The study, taken as a whole, reports: There were more naive CD4+ cells and higher diversity in long-lived donors than in aged donors. The fall in TCR beta diversity per million T cells was roughly linear with age.

The specimen sequenced was blood. The origin of this receptor is an elderly man in good health. V gene TRBV5-5 combines with J gene TRBJ2-7; 9 bases map to TRBD2. The DNA of the CDR3 is TGTGCCAGCAGCTTGTACCCACAGCGGGAGGATTACGAGCAGTACTTC. It encodes CASSLYPQREDYEQYF.